Following are 26 T cell receptor beta chains from one sample sequenced in a study of blood T cell repertoires in COVID-19. Clones were read by immunoSEQ multiplex PCR, and TCRdb kept only the in-frame ones, dropping some. The profile shows about 160,000 clones, about 85% of them singletons. The sample taken for sequencing was peripheral blood. The receptors stem from a human donor with acute or convalescent COVID-19. The donor label of this sample is uncertain.

The V call is TRBV4-1, the J call TRBJ2-5, with TRBD1 identical over 11 bases. The germline V gene encodes CDR1 MGHRA and CDR2 YSYEKL. This CDR3 region has 16 residues. Losses at the gene ends were 4 bases for V and 4 bases for J; bases not matched to a gene: 8. In DNA, the CDR3 is TGCGCCAGCAGCCCGTCCAGGGACAGGGGGGGAGAGACCCAGTACTTC. This sequence encodes CASSPSRDRGGETQYF.

V gene TRBV7-8 combines with J gene TRBJ2-7; 11 bases agree with TRBD1. Germline CDR1 and CDR2: SGHVS and FQNEAQ. The CDR3 spans 13 residues. V dropped 8 bases and J dropped 4; count of bases not matched to a gene: 4. The CDR3 DNA follows: TGTGCCAGCGGACAGGGGGCGGTTTACGAGCAGTACTTC. As protein: CASGQGAVYEQYF.

The CDR3 reads CASSLGSRAEAFF. CDR3 in DNA: TGTGCCAGCAGCTTAGGTTCCAGGGCGGAAGCTTTCTTT. This chain links TRBV11-3 with TRBJ1-1, with D perhaps matching TRBD1 (5 bases). The CDR3 contains 13 residues. Germline V gene sequence: CDR1 SGHNT, CDR2 YENEEA. Trimming removed 1 base at V and 8 bases at J, with 11 bases between.

The chain joins TRBV7-2 to TRBJ2-1; 12 bases are a match to TRBD2. Germline trimming cut 4 bases from V and 10 bases from J; bases unmatched to any gene: 5. The CDR3 is 14 residues long. The germline CDR1 and CDR2 sequences are SGHTA and FQGNSA. CDR3 residues: CASSSSGGAEEQFF. The CDR3 DNA reads TGTGCCAGCAGCTCTAGCGGGGGGGCGGAAGAGCAGTTCTTC.

V is TRBV7-9 and J is TRBJ1-4; TRBD1 might be the D (5 bases). The ends were cut back, 3 bases at V and 5 bases at J, with 16 bases in the middle. Looked up from germline, CDR1 is SEHNR and CDR2 is FQNEAQ (reference sequence). This CDR3 contains 16 residues. DNA for the CDR3: TGTGCCAGCAGCTTTTCCCAAGGGTCAGGGAATGAAAAACTGTTTTTT. Its translation: CASSFSQGSGNEKLFF.

The chain couples TRBV18 to TRBJ1-5, with 11 bases lining up with TRBD1. The V and J ends lost 6 bases and 5 bases, in that order; junction bases with no gene match: 3. The CDR3 extends over 14 amino acids. Germline lookup yields CDR1 KGHSH and CDR2 LQKENI. The CDR3 bases are TGTGCCAGCTCTCGGGACAGGGGGTATCAGCCCCAGCATTTT. Amino acids: CASSRDRGYQPQHF.

The rearrangement joins TRBV28 to TRBJ2-5, with D perhaps matching TRBD2 (5 bases). The germline CDR1 and CDR2 sequences are MDHEN and SYDVKM. This CDR3 spans 13 amino acids. Trimming removed 6 bases at V and 5 bases at J, with 13 bases between. The CDR3 loop reads CASSLEGYETQYF. The CDR3 DNA sequence: TGTGCCAGCAGCCTAGAGGGCTACGAGACCCAGTACTTC.

V is TRBV12-1 and J is TRBJ1-5; the table's D call, TRBD1, has no DNA check behind it. TRBV12-1 is given as a pseudogene. The CDR3 loop spans 14 amino acids. The CDR3: CASSLPQGVQPQHF. DNA for the CDR3: TGTGCCAGCAGCTTACCCCAAGGGGTCCAGCCCCAGCATTTT.

The chain couples TRBV18 to TRBJ1-3, with D tentatively TRBD1 (6 bases). This CDR3 is built from 14 residues. V was trimmed by 8 bases and J by 1 base, leaving 12 bases between them. Germline V CDR1 and CDR2: KGHSH, LQKENI. The CDR3 reads CASTPDRSGNTIYF. The CDR3 coding sequence is TGTGCCAGCACCCCCGACAGGTCTGGAAACACCATATATTTT. Together with reference TRBV18 and TRBJ1-3, the CDR3 gives the full variable domain: NAGVMQNPRHLVRRRGQEARLRCSPMKGHSHVYWYRQLPEEGLKFMVYLQKENIIDESGMPKERFSAEFPKEGPSILRIQQVVRGDSAAYFCASTPDRSGNTIYFGEGSWLTVV.

V and J are TRBV19 and TRBJ1-2; 8 nucleotides line up with TRBD1. The CDR3 spans 15 residues. Germline V CDR1 and CDR2: LNHDA, SQIVND (reference sequence). J gave up 3 bases and V 3 bases, and 6 bases lay outside the gene matches. The CDR3 bases are TGTGCCAGTAGTATGGGCAGGGGGCAGGACTATGGCTACACCTTC. Amino acids: CASSMGRGQDYGYTF.

The rearrangement joins TRBV6-5 to TRBJ2-3, with 8 bases fitting TRBD1. V was clipped by 11 bases and J by 3 bases; unmatched bases: 10. CDR1 and CDR2 (germline): MNHEY, SVGAGI. The CDR3 runs 14 residues. CDR3 in DNA: TGTGCCGGCTGTAGAGACAGGGGAACAGATACGCAGTATTTT. Its protein is CAGCRDRGTDTQYF.

This clone was observed once. This CDR3 is CASTRTVTGNTIYF. For the CDR3, the DNA is TGTGCCAGCACCCGGACAGTAACTGGAAACACCATATATTTT. The chain has TRBV5-5 and TRBJ1-3, with a tentative D call TRBD1 (6 bases). V dropped 6 bases and J dropped 2 bases, with 12 bases sitting between them. The V gene's germline CDR1 is SGHKS and CDR2 YYEKEE (reference sequence). The CDR3 contains 14 residues.

The chain has TRBV28 and TRBJ2-1, with TRBD1 matching 7 bases. Trimming removed 2 bases from V and 0 bases from J; junction bases left unmatched: 4. Germline lookup yields CDR1 MDHEN and CDR2 SYDVKM. The CDR3 extends over 16 amino acids. CDR3 amino acids: CASSLMAGGSYNEQFF. Written as DNA, the CDR3 is TGTGCCAGCAGTTTAATGGCAGGGGGCTCCTACAATGAGCAGTTCTTC.

This clone has just a few counts. The J gene is TRBJ1-2, the V gene TRBV19; the D is unclear. The CDR3 loop spans 14 amino acids. Looked up from germline, CDR1 is LNHDA and CDR2 is SQIVND (reference sequence). V was clipped by 6 bases and J by 3 bases, with 14 bases between them. CDR3 in amino acids: CASRKYSPDYGYTF. CDR3 DNA: TGTGCCAGTAGAAAGTACAGTCCTGACTATGGCTACACCTTC.

This chain uses TRBV18 with TRBJ1-1; D is undetermined. This CDR3 is built from 13 residues. V lost 2 bases, J lost 5 bases, and 9 bases lay in between. The germline CDR1 and CDR2 sequences are KGHSH and LQKENI. CDR3 sequence (DNA): TGTGCCAGCTCACCAGCTAGAGGGACTGAAGCTTTCTTT. Its translation is CASSPARGTEAFF.

The rearrangement joins TRBV5-1 to TRBJ1-1; D is undetermined. V lost 0 bases to trimming and J lost 1 base, with 7 bases between them. The CDR3 contains 14 residues. Germline-derived CDR1 and CDR2 are SGHRS and YFSETQ. CDR3 nucleotide sequence: TGCGCCAGCAGCTTGGGGCCAGGGAACACTGAAGCTTTCTTT. Translating it yields CASSLGPGNTEAFF.

The V call is TRBV5-1, the J call TRBJ1-1, with a weak D call TRBD1 (5 bases). V lost 4 bases and J 4 bases, leaving 14 bases between the germline ends. Germline values: CDR1 SGHRS, CDR2 YFSETQ. The CDR3 spans 14 residues. Here the CDR3 reads CASSTREVSTEAFF. CDR3 DNA: TGCGCCAGCAGCACCAGGGAGGTGAGCACTGAAGCTTTCTTT. The whole variable domain, filled in from reference TRBV5-1 and TRBJ1-1, reads KAGVTQTPRYLIKTRGQQVTLSCSPISGHRSVSWYQQTPGQGLQFLFEYFSETQRNKGNFPGRFSGRQFSNSRSEMNVSTLELGDSALYLCASSTREVSTEAFFGQGTRLTVV.

This clone has only one observation. The chain employs TRBV6-4 and TRBJ2-1; TRBD2 might be the D (6 bases). V was shortened by 3 bases and J by 9 bases, with 12 bases between the two germline ends. Germline V gene data show CDR1 as MRHNA and CDR2 as SNTAGT. There are 13 residues in the CDR3. DNA of the CDR3: TGTGCCAGCAGTGAGCGGGGTCGGAGTGAGCAGTTCTTC. Translation gives CASSERGRSEQFF.

This rearrangement joins TRBV28 to TRBJ2-7; TRBD2 is a possible D gene (6 bases). Germline CDR1 MDHEN, CDR2 SYDVKM. This CDR3 region has 14 residues. The V and J ends lost 7 bases and 2 bases respectively, with 15 bases between them. CDR3 DNA sequence: TGTGCCAGCACCCCCGGGAGTTTTGCCTACGAGCAGTACTTC. This encodes CASTPGSFAYEQYF.

V usage is TRBV7-2 and J usage is TRBJ2-3, with TRBD2 matching over 12 bases. Germline assignment: CDR1 SGHTA and CDR2 FQGNSA. This CDR3 contains 15 residues. V was clipped by 5 bases and J by 6 bases; unmatched bases: 6. The CDR3 DNA reads TGTGCCAGCAGCCCTAGCGGGGGGGCCTTCGATACGCAGTATTTT. It specifies CASSPSGGAFDTQYF.

V and J are TRBV19 and TRBJ1-4; 8 bases map to TRBD1. The CDR3 sequence is 15 residues long. The trim removed 3 bases at V and 4 bases at J, leaving 4 bases unmatched. The germline V gene has CDR1 LNHDA and CDR2 SQIVND (reference sequence). In DNA, the CDR3 is TGTGCCAGTAGTATTCTGGACAGGGTTAATGAAAAACTGTTTTTT. Translated, it gives CASSILDRVNEKLFF.

This rearrangement joins TRBV4-1 to TRBJ1-4; a weak D match, TRBD1 (6 bases). Per germline, CDR1 MGHRA and CDR2 YSYEKL. This CDR3 has 15 amino acids. V was shortened by 1 base and J by 4 bases, with 10 bases between the two germline ends. The CDR3 DNA sequence: TGCGCCAGCAGCCAAGTAGGCAGGGGTAATGAAAAACTGTTTTTT. Residues: CASSQVGRGNEKLFF.

V and J are TRBV5-1 and TRBJ2-3, with 8 bases fitting TRBD2. V was clipped by 4 bases and J by 2 bases; unmatched bases: 6. Germline V gene data show CDR1 as SGHRS and CDR2 as YFSETQ. CDR3 length: 15 residues. The CDR3 coding sequence is TGCGCCAGCAGCGGCGAGCGGGGGCCCACAGATACGCAGTATTTT. Its translation is CASSGERGPTDTQYF.

The chain is built from TRBV7-3 and TRBJ2-5; D might be TRBD2 (5 bases). Germline V gene lookup returns CDR1 SGHTA and CDR2 FQGTGA. V lost 4 bases and J lost 0, with 12 bases in between. This CDR3 region has 15 residues. CDR3 coding DNA: TGTGCCAGCAGCTCCCGGGGTAACTACCAAGAGACCCAGTACTTC. Encoded protein: CASSSRGNYQETQYF.

The rearrangement joins TRBV18 to TRBJ2-7; a weak D match, TRBD1 (5 bases). Germline lookup yields CDR1 KGHSH and CDR2 LQKENI. The CDR3 sequence is 13 residues long. Between the trimmed V and J ends, which lost 1 base and 3 bases, there was a span of 7 bases. The CDR3 DNA reads TGTGCCAGCTCACCACTGGACAACTACGAGCAGTACTTC. It specifies CASSPLDNYEQYF. The full variable domain, in which reference TRBV18 and TRBJ2-7 provide the parts outside the CDR3, is NAGVMQNPRHLVRRRGQEARLRCSPMKGHSHVYWYRQLPEEGLKFMVYLQKENIIDESGMPKERFSAEFPKEGPSILRIQQVVRGDSAAYFCASSPLDNYEQYFGPGTRLTVT.

The chain has TRBV19 and TRBJ1-5, with a tentative D call TRBD1 (6 bases). Germline V gene sequence: CDR1 LNHDA, CDR2 SQIVND (reference sequence). The CDR3 totals 14 residues. Trimming left V 2 bases short and J 7 bases short, with 12 bases between. As DNA, the CDR3 is TGTGCCAGTAGTATACCCGACAGGACCCAGCCCCAGCATTTT. It is translated as CASSIPDRTQPQHF.